The 15 T cell receptor beta chains listed next were all sequenced from one sample in a study of beta chain features in type 1 diabetes (dated by TCRdb to the late 2010s). Libraries were built with the immunoSEQ multiplex PCR assay. All of the isolated RNA was reverse transcribed with the High Capacity cDNA Reverse Transcription Kit, so expressed TCRB transcripts were sequenced. TCRdb holds this immuneACCESS table with in-frame rearrangements only. Some clones are missing; in checked studies, unresolved V genes explain under half, and the rest has no known cause. The sample yields under 250,000 clones; 11% to 15% were counted once. The ten largest clonotypes hold about 0.027% of the sample. Sequencing was performed on naive CD4+ T cells from blood. In light of the paper, this sample's cell subset or site label describes: true naive CD4+ T cells. These receptors were obtained from a woman in her 40s in good health.

This clone was counted between two and nine times. The rearrangement uses TRBV7-8 and TRBJ2-5; D is uncertain. The V gene lost 5 bases and the J gene lost 5 bases, with 15 bases spanning the gap. The CDR3 is 14 residues long. Germline CDR1 is SGHVS and CDR2 is FQNEAQ. This CDR3 is CASSEVGTKETQYF. As DNA, the CDR3 is TGTGCCAGCAGCGAGGTCGGAACCAAGGAGACCCAGTACTTC. The complete variable domain, with remaining parts taken from reference TRBV7-8 and TRBJ2-5, reads GAGVSQSPRYKVAKRGQDVALRCDPISGHVSLFWYQQALGQGPEFLTYFQNEAQLDKSGLPSDRFFAERPEGSVSTLKIQRTQQEDSAVYLCASSEVGTKETQYFGPGTRLLVL.

In DNA, the CDR3 is TGTGCCAGCAGCCCTATCCCAACCCCCGCCCGGGTGACGCAGTATTTT. The encoded protein is CASSPIPTPARVTQYF. J is TRBJ2-3 and V is TRBV11-2; D ambiguous. The V end lost 5 bases, the J end lost 9 bases, and 24 bases lay between the germline ends. The V gene's germline CDR1 is SGHAT and CDR2 FQNNGV. CDR3 length equals 16 residues.

The CDR3 reads CASSLYTPAGTGGSGANVLTF. CDR3 DNA sequence: TGTGCCAGCAGCTTATATACCCCAGCCGGGACAGGGGGCTCTGGGGCCAACGTCCTGACTTTC. V gene TRBV7-6 combines with J gene TRBJ2-6; 11 nucleotides align to TRBD1. CDR3 length equals 21 residues. Looked up from germline, CDR1 is SGHVS and CDR2 is FNYEAQ. Trimming cost V 2 bases and J 0 bases; bases outside gene matches: 12.

This chain joins TRBV7-6 and TRBJ2-1; 7 positions agree with TRBD1. Trimming removed 8 bases from V and 9 bases from J; junction bases left unmatched: 7. The CDR3 has 12 amino acids. Germline CDR1 SGHVS, CDR2 FNYEAQ. The CDR3: CASGRGGVEQFF. The DNA of the CDR3 is TGTGCCAGCGGTCGAGGGGGCGTTGAGCAGTTCTTC.

The rearrangement joins TRBV10-3 to TRBJ2-7; tentatively, D is TRBD1 (5 bases). The length of the CDR3 is 15 residues. Germline CDR1 and CDR2: ENHRY and SYGVKD. V lost 5 bases to trimming and J lost 0 bases, with 14 bases between them. CDR3 sequence reads: CAISPIGVSSYEQYF. CDR3 sequence (DNA): TGTGCCATCAGTCCTATAGGGGTGAGCTCCTACGAGCAGTACTTC.

This chain uses TRBV5-1 with TRBJ2-3; 8 bases align to TRBD2. Trimming took 0 bases from V and 0 from J; bases not matched to a gene: 6. This CDR3 has 17 amino acids. In germline, CDR1 is SGHRS, CDR2 YFSETQ. The CDR3 spells CASSLVTSVGSTDTQYF. CDR3 sequence (DNA): TGCGCCAGCAGCTTGGTGACTAGCGTGGGTAGCACAGATACGCAGTATTTT.

This chain links TRBV2 with TRBJ1-2; D uncertain. The V and J ends lost 8 bases and 1 base respectively, with 11 bases between them. Germline values: CDR1 SNHLY, CDR2 FYNNEI. The CDR3 loop spans 13 amino acids. CDR3 nucleotide sequence: TGTGCCAGCCAGACGGGGATTAACTATGGCTACACCTTC. Translation: CASQTGINYGYTF.

This clone occurred a few times. V gene TRBV4-2 combines with J gene TRBJ2-1, with TRBD2 matching over 11 bases. This CDR3 has 18 residues. Unmatched junction bases numbered 10, after V lost 0 bases and J lost 6 bases. Germline CDR1 and CDR2: LGHNA and YNFKEQ. The CDR3 region is CASSQEVAGGLGLNEQFF. The CDR3 DNA reads as TGTGCCAGCAGCCAAGAGGTAGCGGGGGGGCTAGGTCTCAATGAGCAGTTCTTC.

This clone was counted a few times. The J gene is TRBJ1-5, the V gene TRBV7-8, with 9 bases fitting TRBD1. V shed 5 bases and J 8 bases; nucleotides not matched to a gene: 10. This CDR3 is 15 amino acids long. In germline, CDR1 is SGHVS, CDR2 FQNEAQ. Here the CDR3 DNA reads TGTGCCAGCAGCACCTACCGGGACAGGGCAGAGCCCCAGCATTTT. It yields the protein CASSTYRDRAEPQHF.

The chain employs TRBV18 and TRBJ1-1, with D perhaps matching TRBD1 (6 bases). The CDR3 covers 15 residues. Germline assignment: CDR1 KGHSH and CDR2 LQKENI. V lost 2 bases, J lost 0 bases, and 10 bases lay in between. The CDR3, as DNA: TGTGCCAGCTCACCAGCGACAGGTCTGAACACTGAAGCTTTCTTT. Its protein product is CASSPATGLNTEAFF.

This clone was recorded a few times. CDR3 sequence reads: CASSFGTSGYEQYF. The CDR3 coding sequence is TGTGCCAGCAGCTTCGGGACTAGCGGCTACGAGCAGTACTTC. The rearrangement uses TRBV11-2 and TRBJ2-7; 11 bases map to TRBD2. V dropped 3 bases and J dropped 3; count of bases not matched to a gene: 1. The CDR3 length is 14 residues. Germline loops: CDR1 SGHAT, CDR2 FQNNGV. Complete variable domain (other parts from reference TRBV11-2 and TRBJ2-7): EAGVAQSPRYKIIEKRQSVAFWCNPISGHATLYWYQQILGQGPKLLIQFQNNGVVDDSQLPKDRFSAERLKGVDSTLKIQPAKLEDSAVYLCASSFGTSGYEQYFGPGTRLTVT.

This clone was seen more than once but under ten times. The CDR3 DNA follows: TGCGCCAGCAGCCAGTTGGGAGGAAACGAGCAGTACTTC. This codes for CASSQLGGNEQYF. V is TRBV4-3 and J is TRBJ2-7, with a possible D match to TRBD2 (6 bases). The germline CDR1 and CDR2 sequences are LGHNA and YSLEER. CDR3 size: 13 residues. Trimming pared 3 bases from V and 5 bases from J, leaving 11 bases between.

V gene TRBV5-1 combines with J gene TRBJ2-1, with 8 nucleotides matching TRBD1. CDR1 and CDR2 (germline): SGHRS, YFSETQ. This CDR3 contains 15 residues. Trimming removed 0 bases from V and 8 bases from J; junction bases left unmatched: 7. The CDR3 spells CASSLGQGFTDEQFF. The CDR3 region has the DNA TGCGCCAGCAGCTTGGGACAGGGGTTTACGGATGAGCAGTTCTTC.

This clone has only a few counts. The rearrangement joins TRBV4-1 to TRBJ2-1, with 11 bases fitting TRBD2. CDR3 length: 17 amino acids. Germline V gives CDR1 MGHRA, CDR2 YSYEKL. The V gene end was trimmed by 0 bases and the J gene end by 8 bases; junction bases not matched to a gene: 9. The CDR3 spells CASSQEFGTSGWDEQFF. In nucleotides, the CDR3 is TGCGCCAGCAGCCAAGAATTTGGGACTAGCGGTTGGGATGAGCAGTTCTTC.

This chain joins TRBV12-5 and TRBJ2-7, with D uncertain. The V gene lost 5 bases and the J gene lost 6 bases, with 11 bases spanning the gap. The V gene's germline CDR1 is LGHNT and CDR2 FRNRAP. The CDR3 totals 12 residues. Written as DNA, the CDR3 is TGTGCTAGTGGTCAGACTCCACCCGAGCAGTACTTC. Amino acid sequence: CASGQTPPEQYF.